This T cell receptor beta chain was sequenced during a study of Graves' ophthalmopathy and Graves' hyperthyroidism. Study summary: Peripheral blood samples were taken at initial diagnosis, before any treatment.

TCR beta CDR3 regions were amplified from RNA transcripts. The workflow started with a first-round RT-PCR run with HTBI primers and then moved on to a second-round multiplex PCR. TCRdb redid the calling of the multiplex PCR reads with MiXCR, one entry per CDR3 protein. Among about 640,000 distinct CDR3 sequences listed, about 40% were seen once. This clonotype has only a few counts. Its antigen is currently unknown. Whole-study results and caveats: A model built from 13 signatures distinguished ophthalmopathy from stable hyperthyroidism with around 91% sensitivity and 81.08% specificity.

Clinical symptoms and serum thyroxine were used for diagnosis; TRAb, thyroid ultrasound and orbital computed tomography were also relied on. The receptor's source is an adult man with Graves' ophthalmopathy. The sequencing sample was made of peripheral blood.

Written as DNA, the CDR3 is TGTGCCAGCAGCCCTAGAGGGACAGGGGTATCCGAGCAGTACTTC. Translated, it gives CASSPRGTGVSEQYF. J is TRBJ2-7 and V is TRBV7-2, with 10 bases fitting TRBD1. J lost 6 bases, V lost 5 bases, and 10 bases had no gene match. Germline V gene lookup returns CDR1 SGHTA and CDR2 FQGNSA. The CDR3 length is 15 residues.